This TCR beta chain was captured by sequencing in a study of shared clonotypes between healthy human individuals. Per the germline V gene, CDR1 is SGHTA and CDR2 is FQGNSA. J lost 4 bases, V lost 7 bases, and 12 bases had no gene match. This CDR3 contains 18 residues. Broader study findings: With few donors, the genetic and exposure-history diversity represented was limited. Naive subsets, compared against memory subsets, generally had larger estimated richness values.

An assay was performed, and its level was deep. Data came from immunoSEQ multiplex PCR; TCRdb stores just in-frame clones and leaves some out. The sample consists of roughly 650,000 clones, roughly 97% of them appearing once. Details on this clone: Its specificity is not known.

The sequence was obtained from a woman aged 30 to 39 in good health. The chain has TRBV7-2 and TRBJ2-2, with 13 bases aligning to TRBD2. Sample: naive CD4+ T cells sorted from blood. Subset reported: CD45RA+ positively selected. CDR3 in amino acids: CASTPQGTSGTLTGELFF. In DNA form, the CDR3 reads TGTGCCAGCACCCCCCAGGGGACTAGCGGGACCCTCACCGGGGAGCTGTTTTTT.